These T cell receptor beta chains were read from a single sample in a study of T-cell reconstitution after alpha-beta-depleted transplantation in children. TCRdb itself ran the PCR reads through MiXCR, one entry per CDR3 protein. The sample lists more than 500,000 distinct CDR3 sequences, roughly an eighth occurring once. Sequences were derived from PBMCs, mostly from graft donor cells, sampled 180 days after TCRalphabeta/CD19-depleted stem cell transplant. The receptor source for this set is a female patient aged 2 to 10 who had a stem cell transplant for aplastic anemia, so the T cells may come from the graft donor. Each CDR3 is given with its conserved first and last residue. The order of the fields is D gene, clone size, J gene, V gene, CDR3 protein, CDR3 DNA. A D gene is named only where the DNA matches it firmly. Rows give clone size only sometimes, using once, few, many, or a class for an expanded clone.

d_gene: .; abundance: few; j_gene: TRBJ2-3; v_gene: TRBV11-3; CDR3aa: CASSLEQLKHTDTQYF; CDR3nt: TGTGCCAGCAGCTTGGAGCAGCTCAAGCACACAGATACGCAGTATTTT
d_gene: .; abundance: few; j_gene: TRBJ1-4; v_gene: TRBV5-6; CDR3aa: CASSLTKPEPTHTNEKLFF; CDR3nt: TGTGCCAGCAGCTTGACGAAGCCCGAGCCCACTCACACTAATGAAAAACTGTTTTTT
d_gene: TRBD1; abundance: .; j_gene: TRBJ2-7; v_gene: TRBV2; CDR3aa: CASKAPTGIRYEQYF; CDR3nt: TGTGCCAGCAAGGCCCCGACAGGGATCCGCTACGAGCAGTACTTC
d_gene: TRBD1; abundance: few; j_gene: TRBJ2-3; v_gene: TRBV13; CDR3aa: CASSPHRGRTDTQYF; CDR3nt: TGTGCCAGCAGCCCCCACAGGGGGCGCACAGATACGCAGTATTTT
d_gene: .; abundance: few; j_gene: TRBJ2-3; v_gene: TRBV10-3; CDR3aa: CAISDPAWDTQYF; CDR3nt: TGTGCCATCAGTGATCCCGCGTGGGATACGCAGTATTTT
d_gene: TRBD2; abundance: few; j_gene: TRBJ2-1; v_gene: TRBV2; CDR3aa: CASSESGDNEQFF; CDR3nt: TGTGCCAGCAGTGAAAGCGGGGACAATGAGCAGTTCTTC
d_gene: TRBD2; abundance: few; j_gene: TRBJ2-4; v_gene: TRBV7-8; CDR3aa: CASSPLSLLAGGPNIQYF; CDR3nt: TGTGCCAGCAGCCCCTTAAGTCTACTAGCGGGAGGCCCTAACATTCAGTACTTC
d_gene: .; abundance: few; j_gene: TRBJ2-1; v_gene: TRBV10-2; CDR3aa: CASSKVGEQFF; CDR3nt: TGCGCCAGCAGTAAGGTAGGGGAGCAGTTCTTC
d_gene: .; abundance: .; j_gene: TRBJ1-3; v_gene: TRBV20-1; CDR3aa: CSARVRRGAGNTIYF; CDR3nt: TGCAGTGCTAGAGTCCGCCGCGGGGCTGGAAACACCATATATTTT
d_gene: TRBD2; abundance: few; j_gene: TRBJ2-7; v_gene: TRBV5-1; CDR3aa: CASSLSGLGLSGEQYF; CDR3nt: TGCGCCAGCAGCCTGTCCGGACTAGGGCTTAGCGGGGAGCAGTACTTC
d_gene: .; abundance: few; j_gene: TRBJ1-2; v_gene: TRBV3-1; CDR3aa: CASSQVYPTRAGYTF; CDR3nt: TGTGCCAGCAGCCAAGTCTACCCTACCAGGGCTGGCTACACCTTC
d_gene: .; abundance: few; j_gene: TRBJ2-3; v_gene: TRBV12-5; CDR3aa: CASGTTDTQYF; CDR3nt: TGTGCTAGTGGGACGACAGATACGCAGTATTTT
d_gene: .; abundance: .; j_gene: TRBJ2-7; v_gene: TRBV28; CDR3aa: CASSSTPTYEQYF; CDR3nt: TGTGCCAGCAGTTCGACACCCACCTACGAGCAGTACTTC
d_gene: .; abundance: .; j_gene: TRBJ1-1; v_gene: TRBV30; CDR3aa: CAWSQQAGTEAFF; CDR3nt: TGTGCCTGGAGTCAACAGGCCGGGACTGAAGCTTTCTTT
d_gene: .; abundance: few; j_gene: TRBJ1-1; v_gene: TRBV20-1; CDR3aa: CSARDAGDTEAFF; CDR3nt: TGCAGTGCTAGAGACGCAGGAGACACTGAAGCTTTCTTT